This T cell receptor beta chain was captured in a study of blood T cell repertoires in COVID-19. At the level of the study: Specimens from acute and convalescent COVID-19 originated in the United States, Italy and Spain. T cells, B-cell-depleted T cells, or PBMCs provided the cDNA or gDNA that served as material.

CDR3 length: 15 amino acids. The junction had 7 bases not matched to a gene; V was cut back by 6 bases and J by 2 bases. Germline CDR1 is MNHEY and CDR2 is SVGAGI. Original methodology: Estimates of nucleated cell counts were drawn from the amplification of reference gene primers. Produced via immunoSEQ multiplex PCR; TCRdb's table is partial and in-frame only. V, J and clone size derive from that table, while D and trimming were established from the DNA sequence. The table shows a few hundred thousand clones, with around 80% occurring only once. Source material: peripheral blood. This clonotype originated in a man aged 55 to 69 with acute or convalescent COVID-19. The rearrangement links TRBV6-5 to TRBJ2-1; 7 bases align to TRBD2. CDR3 DNA sequence: TGTGCCAGCAGCCTCCTAGCGGAAGCCTACAATGAGCAGTTCTTC. Its translation: CASSLLAEAYNEQFF.